Below are 9 T cell receptor beta chains sequenced from a single sample in a study of T cell repertoires in cytomegalovirus infection. Using its own MiXCR run on the reads, TCRdb lists one record per CDR3 protein. This repertoire shows around 100,000 distinct CDR3 sequences, about a tenth found once; its top ten account for 25% to 40%. These receptors have no identified antigens. The material sequenced was PBMCs, sequenced either directly or after in vitro stimulation (not recorded which). These receptors came from a human donor in good health (CMV status not recorded). Some clones in this sample may be carry-over from other donors' samples.

The chain joins TRBV10-3 to TRBJ2-6; D unclear. The CDR3 loop spans 14 amino acids. V lost 3 bases and J 4 bases, leaving 7 bases between the germline ends. Germline CDR1 is ENHRY and CDR2 is SYGVKD. The CDR3 spells CAISDPRGANVLTF. The CDR3 DNA sequence: TGTGCCATCAGTGACCCCAGGGGGGCCAACGTCCTGACTTTC.

Turning to this clonotype: The junction shows a germline mismatch at one end, possibly a read error. This sequence joins TRBV7-4 and TRBJ1-1; D gene ambiguous. In germline, CDR1 is SGHVT, CDR2 SQSDAQ. This CDR3 is 12 amino acids long. Written as DNA, the CDR3 is TGTGCCTGCAGCTTACTGAACACTGAAGCTTTCTTT. Translation gives CACSLLNTEAFF.

A few counts support this clonotype. This CDR3 is CASSGYEKLFF. In DNA, the CDR3 is TGTGCCAGCAGCGGATACGAAAAACTGTTTTTT. This sequence joins TRBV7-6 and TRBJ1-4; D unclear. Trimming removed 5 bases at V and 8 bases at J, with 6 bases between. CDR1 and CDR2 (germline): SGHVS, FNYEAQ. The length of the CDR3 is 11 residues.

This clonotype has only a few counts. The chain carries TRBV3-1 and TRBJ2-7; TRBD2 aligns across 7 bases. CDR3 length: 13 residues. CDR1 is LGHDT and CDR2 is YNNKEL in the germline V gene (reference sequence). The ends lost 8 bases at V and 2 bases at J; junction bases unmatched: 6. The CDR3 DNA is TGTGCCAGCGGGAGCGGGGCGGCCTACGAGCAGTACTTC. Protein sequence: CASGSGAAYEQYF.

The table lists this clonotype with many counts. The chain couples TRBV6-1 to TRBJ2-7, with D possibly being TRBD1 or TRBD2 (5 bases each). CDR3 length: 15 residues. V gave up 6 bases and J gave up 0 bases, with 15 bases separating them. Germline assignment: CDR1 MNHNS and CDR2 SASEGT. This CDR3 reads CASRKRPGTSYEQYV. CDR3 DNA: TGTGCCAGCAGAAAACGGCCCGGGACCTCCTACGAGCAGTACGTC.

The chain uses TRBV24-1 and TRBJ2-1; the match to TRBD2 covers 13 bases. In germline, CDR1 is KGHDR, CDR2 SFDVKD. This CDR3 contains 15 residues. The V segment lost 9 bases and the J segment 7 bases; nucleotides outside the gene matches: 8. Here the CDR3 DNA reads TGTGCCACCTCTACTAGCGGGAGGGCCAAGAATGAGCAGTTCTTC. It translates to CATSTSGRAKNEQFF.

This clonotype was seen many times. The V call is TRBV7-2, the J call TRBJ2-5, with 10 bases that match TRBD2. V dropped 7 bases and J dropped 5; count of bases not matched to a gene: 10. From germline, CDR1 is SGHTA and CDR2 FQGNSA. This CDR3 has 15 residues. CDR3 nucleotide sequence: TGTGCCAGCAACATACCGGGACTAGCGTCTGAGACCCAGTACTTC. Translation gives CASNIPGLASETQYF.

This clonotype has just a few counts. The V call is TRBV27, the J call TRBJ1-1; D ambiguous. The CDR3 runs 15 residues. Germline CDR1 reads MNHEY; CDR2 reads SMNVEV (reference sequence). V gave up 0 bases and J gave up 5 bases, with 13 bases separating them. CDR3 in DNA: TGTGCCAGCAGTTTATCCCCCGGCGGTCGGACTGAAGCTTTCTTT. It specifies CASSLSPGGRTEAFF.

This clonotype was counted ten times or more. Here the CDR3 DNA reads TGTGCCAGCAGTCCCCTGACTAGCGGATACAATGAGCAGTTCTTC. This translates into CASSPLTSGYNEQFF. This chain connects TRBV6-5 to TRBJ2-1, with 9 bases lining up with TRBD2. From germline, CDR1 is MNHEY and CDR2 SVGAGI. Germline trimming cut 5 bases from V and 4 bases from J; bases unmatched to any gene: 6. This CDR3 spans 15 amino acids.